Following are 29 T cell receptor beta chains from one sample sequenced in a study of T-cell memory formation after mild COVID-19. In TCRdb, the 5' RACE reads were re-called with MiXCR into one record per CDR3 protein. The sample includes about half a million distinct CDR3 sequences, 15% to 20% of them seen just once. The sample taken for sequencing was PBMCs or a T cell subset sorted from them (not recorded which). These receptors all come from an adult woman who had mild COVID-19 (a few samples of this study predate the infection). Cell type and time point are not known.

The gene calls are TRBV20-1 and TRBJ2-3; 7 bases line up with TRBD2. V was pared by 5 bases and J by 2 bases, with 7 bases of the junction left unmatched. The CDR3 totals 14 residues. Germline lookup yields CDR1 DFQATT and CDR2 SNEGSKA (reference sequence). As DNA, the CDR3 is TGCAGTGCTGCCGGGACTACCTCCACAGATACGCAGTATTTT. It codes for CSAAGTTSTDTQYF.

V and J are TRBV11-2 and TRBJ1-3; D is perhaps TRBD1 (5 bases). The CDR3 loop spans 15 amino acids. Germline V gene lookup returns CDR1 SGHAT and CDR2 FQNNGV. Trimming left V 7 bases short and J 4 bases short, with 17 bases between. The CDR3 nucleotides read TGTGCCAGCACCCTGTTGAGGGGCTCCGGAAACACCATATATTTT. Protein sequence: CASTLLRGSGNTIYF.

This clonotype was picked up one time. The V and J genes are TRBV20-1 and TRBJ1-5, with a weak D call TRBD1 (5 bases). CDR1 and CDR2 from the germline V gene are DFQATT and SNEGSKA (reference sequence). Deletions cut 6 bases from V and 1 base from J, with 13 bases between. The CDR3 is 14 amino acids. CDR3 residues: CSAGPPGSNQPQHF. The CDR3 nucleotides are TGCAGTGCCGGCCCTCCAGGGAGCAATCAGCCCCAGCATTTT.

The chain links TRBV7-9 to TRBJ2-5, with D possibly being TRBD1 (5 bases). The germline V gene has CDR1 SEHNR and CDR2 FQNEAQ (reference sequence). CDR3 size: 15 residues. V gave up 5 bases and J gave up 0 bases, with 13 bases separating them. DNA for the CDR3: TGTGCCAGCAGCCGGCCGCGCAGGGACCAAGAGACCCAGTACTTC. Amino acid sequence: CASSRPRRDQETQYF.

The J gene is TRBJ2-2, the V gene TRBV3-1; weak D call: TRBD2 (7 bases). The CDR3 consists of 15 residues. In germline, CDR1 is LGHDT, CDR2 YNNKEL (reference sequence). Trimming cost V 3 bases and J 4 bases, with 12 bases left between them. The CDR3 nucleotides read TGTGCCAGCAGCCAGCAGGGGAGGGGCACCGGGGAGCTGTTTTTT. It yields the protein CASSQQGRGTGELFF.

The V call is TRBV5-6, the J call TRBJ1-6; unclear D gene. V shed 1 base and J shed 7 bases, with 9 bases lying between them. Germline lookup yields CDR1 SGHDT and CDR2 YYEEEE. The CDR3 runs 14 residues. In DNA form, the CDR3 reads TGTGCCAGCAGCTTGCTCGGGGTAAATTCACCCCTCCACTTT. Its protein product is CASSLLGVNSPLHF.

The chain carries TRBV6-2 or TRBV6-3 and TRBJ2-7, with 11 bases lining up with TRBD1. The CDR3 has 15 amino acids. In germline, CDR1 is MNHEY, CDR2 SVGEGT. With 6 bases clipped from V and 3 bases from J, the junction kept 7 bases outside the gene matches. The CDR3 bases are TGTGCCAGCAGGTCCGGGACAGGGGGACACTACGAGCAGTACTTC. This translates into CASRSGTGGHYEQYF.

The V call is TRBV20-1, the J call TRBJ2-1; 8 positions match TRBD2. This CDR3 is built from 15 residues. The germline CDR1 and CDR2 sequences are DFQATT and SNEGSKA (reference sequence). V gave up 5 bases and J gave up 6 bases; unmatched junction bases: 12. The CDR3 here is CSAEAGAPTGNEQFF. The CDR3 DNA sequence: TGCAGTGCTGAAGCGGGGGCCCCGACGGGCAATGAGCAGTTCTTC.

This clonotype was found a few times. V usage is TRBV2 and J usage is TRBJ2-6; D remains ambiguous. This CDR3 spans 17 amino acids. The V end lost 1 base, the J end lost 4 bases, and 14 bases lay between the germline ends. CDR1 SNHLY and CDR2 FYNNEI come from the germline V gene. Here the CDR3 reads CASSEVGPIRGANVLTF. The CDR3 DNA follows: TGTGCCAGCAGTGAAGTTGGCCCGATAAGAGGGGCCAACGTCCTGACTTTC. Variable domain in full (rest from reference TRBV2 and TRBJ2-6): EPEVTQTPSHQVTQMGQEVILRCVPISNHLYFYWYRQILGQKVEFLVSFYNNEISEKSEIFDDQFSVERPDGSNFTLKIRSTKLEDSAMYFCASSEVGPIRGANVLTFGAGSRLTVL.

This clonotype has a handful of counts. This chain links TRBV25-1 with TRBJ2-1, with D possibly being TRBD2 (7 bases). Germline V lookup: CDR1 MGHDK, CDR2 SYGVNS. Trimming took 1 base from V and 5 from J, leaving 9 bases between them. The CDR3 consists of 14 residues. CDR3 in amino acids: CASSEFGGHNEQFF. In nucleotides, the CDR3 is TGTGCCAGCAGTGAATTCGGGGGGCACAATGAGCAGTTCTTC.

The CDR3 is CASSGRALGPGELFF. The DNA of the CDR3 is TGTGCCAGTAGCGGGAGGGCCTTGGGACCCGGGGAGCTGTTTTTT. The chain employs TRBV19 and TRBJ2-2, with TRBD2 identical over 8 bases. The CDR3 covers 15 residues. J gave up 6 bases and V 6 bases, and 9 bases lay outside the gene matches. Germline assignment: CDR1 LNHDA and CDR2 SQIVND (reference sequence).

The gene calls are TRBV5-1 and TRBJ2-7, with a weak D call TRBD1 (5 bases). The V gene's germline CDR1 is SGHRS and CDR2 YFSETQ. V lost 4 bases and J 2 bases, leaving 19 bases between the germline ends. This CDR3 is 16 amino acids long. In DNA, the CDR3 is TGCGCCAGCAGCCGCGAGCAGGGCTTGAGTGCCTACGAGCAGTACTTC. Translated, it gives CASSREQGLSAYEQYF.

The chain joins TRBV7-3 to TRBJ2-2; TRBD1 matches 9 bases. The CDR3 runs to 16 residues. Germline V gives CDR1 SGHTA, CDR2 FQGTGA. Trimming cost V 3 bases and J 4 bases; bases outside gene matches: 6. CDR3 DNA sequence: TGTGCCAGCAGCTTGATGTCGACAGGGGGCACCGGGGAGCTGTTTTTT. Its protein is CASSLMSTGGTGELFF.

The V and J genes are TRBV12-3 or TRBV12-4 and TRBJ2-3; D is possibly TRBD1 (6 bases). The CDR3 loop spans 16 amino acids. The V gene lost 2 bases and the J gene lost 4 bases, with 16 bases spanning the gap. CDR3 amino acids: CASSLLGTPSPDTQYF. The CDR3, as DNA: TGTGCCAGCAGTTTACTCGGGACACCGTCCCCAGATACGCAGTATTTT.

The gene calls are TRBV12-3 or TRBV12-4 and TRBJ2-5, with 7 bases aligning to TRBD2. The CDR3 loop spans 14 amino acids. Unmatched junction bases numbered 5, after V lost 4 bases and J lost 3 bases. The CDR3 protein is CASSSRTRKETQYF. The CDR3 DNA is TGTGCCAGCAGTTCGCGGACTAGAAAAGAGACCCAGTACTTC.

The chain has TRBV12-3 or TRBV12-4 and TRBJ2-3; weak D call: TRBD1 (5 bases). Trimming left V 9 bases short and J 0 bases short, with 13 bases between. There are 14 residues in the CDR3. The DNA for the CDR3 is TGTGCCAGTACGTCCGGACATAGCACAGATACGCAGTATTTT. Encoded protein: CASTSGHSTDTQYF.

The V gene is TRBV4-2, the J gene TRBJ1-1, with D possibly being TRBD1 (5 bases). Trimming removed 0 bases from V and 11 bases from J, with 10 bases in between. This CDR3 region has 12 residues. The germline CDR1 and CDR2 sequences are LGHNA and YNFKEQ. The CDR3: CASSQEAGIAFF. CDR3 DNA sequence: TGTGCCAGCAGCCAAGAAGCAGGGATCGCTTTCTTT.

This sequence joins TRBV11-2 and TRBJ1-6; 8 positions match TRBD1. J was trimmed by 8 bases and V by 6 bases; bases with no gene match: 9. The germline V gene has CDR1 SGHAT and CDR2 FQNNGV. The CDR3 has 15 residues. Written as DNA, the CDR3 is TGTGCCAGCAGGCAGGGGGCGAGAGTAGATTCACCCCTCCACTTT. As protein: CASRQGARVDSPLHF.

This clonotype was counted between two and nine times. This sequence joins TRBV24-1 and TRBJ2-1; 10 nucleotides match TRBD2. The CDR3 length is 13 residues. With 10 bases clipped from V and 5 bases from J, the junction kept 4 bases outside the gene matches. Germline V gene lookup returns CDR1 KGHDR and CDR2 SFDVKD. DNA of the CDR3: TGTGCCACGAGCGGGAGGGCCCACAATGAGCAGTTCTTC. This translates into CATSGRAHNEQFF.

The CDR3 sequence is CASTNGLAEKLFF. The CDR3 nucleotides are TGTGCCAGCACCAACGGACTGGCGGAAAAACTGTTTTTT. The chain carries TRBV12-3 or TRBV12-4 and TRBJ1-4; D unclear. Trimming stripped 7 bases from V and 8 bases from J, with 14 bases between. CDR3 length equals 13 residues.

This clonotype was seen only a few times. The V call is TRBV6-5, the J call TRBJ2-5; D not certain. Germline-derived CDR1 and CDR2 are MNHEY and SVGAGI. Trimming removed 4 bases from V and 3 bases from J, with 6 bases in between. The CDR3 spans 12 residues. In DNA, the CDR3 is TGTGCCAGCAGTTCCACGGAAGAGACCCAGTACTTC. Translated, it gives CASSSTEETQYF.

The table lists this clonotype with a few counts. The chain joins TRBV24-1 to TRBJ2-1, with TRBD1 identical over 8 bases. J lost 3 bases, V lost 3 bases, and 3 bases had no gene match. CDR3 size: 15 residues. The germline V gene encodes CDR1 KGHDR and CDR2 SFDVKD. The CDR3 spells CATSDPTGDYNEQFF. CDR3 nucleotides: TGTGCCACCAGTGATCCGACAGGGGACTACAATGAGCAGTTCTTC.

This chain connects TRBV20-1 to TRBJ1-2; D not certain. Per the germline V gene, CDR1 is DFQATT and CDR2 is SNEGSKA (reference sequence). CDR3 length equals 17 residues. The V end lost 0 bases, the J end lost 1 base, and 18 bases lay between the germline ends. The CDR3 is CSARDLSWARNNYGYTF. The CDR3 DNA sequence: TGCAGTGCTAGAGACCTGTCTTGGGCCAGGAATAACTATGGCTACACCTTC.

The CDR3 DNA follows: TGTGCCAGTAGTATTCATAGCGGACAGGGGATTTATGGCTACACCTTC. Amino acid sequence: CASSIHSGQGIYGYTF. V and J are TRBV19 and TRBJ1-2, with TRBD1 matching 9 bases. The junction had 10 bases not matched to a gene; V was cut back by 3 bases and J by 5 bases. The germline CDR1 and CDR2 sequences are LNHDA and SQIVND (reference sequence). CDR3 length: 16 amino acids. The whole variable domain, filled in from reference TRBV19 and TRBJ1-2, reads DGGITQSPKYLFRKEGQNVTLSCEQNLNHDAMYWYRQDPGQGLRLIYYSQIVNDFQKGDIAEGYSVSREKKESFPLTVTSAQKNPTAFYLCASSIHSGQGIYGYTFGSGTRLTVV.

In this sample, this clonotype turned up a few times. The chain employs TRBV7-9 and TRBJ1-2, with 9 bases lining up with TRBD1. The germline V gene encodes CDR1 SEHNR and CDR2 FQNEAQ (reference sequence). The CDR3 has 14 residues. V was clipped by 5 bases and J by 10 bases; unmatched bases: 11. CDR3: CASSEGYRDRDYTF. CDR3 nucleotides: TGTGCCAGCAGCGAAGGCTACCGGGACAGGGACTACACCTTC.

The chain uses TRBV5-1 and TRBJ2-1; 9 bases fit TRBD2. Germline-derived CDR1 and CDR2 are SGHRS and YFSETQ. The CDR3 sequence is 16 residues long. V shed 0 bases, J shed 4 bases, and the junction held 5 bases outside the gene matches. The CDR3 reads CASSLDVTSGYNEQFF. DNA for the CDR3: TGCGCCAGCAGCTTGGATGTGACTAGCGGTTACAATGAGCAGTTCTTC.

This chain uses TRBV12-3 or TRBV12-4 with TRBJ2-2; TRBD2 might be the D (5 bases). The CDR3 has 15 amino acids. V gave up 6 bases and J gave up 4 bases, with 15 bases separating them. CDR3 region: CASSPRAEGTGELFF. CDR3 sequence (DNA): TGTGCCAGCAGCCCGAGGGCCGAGGGCACCGGGGAGCTGTTTTTT.

There are a few counts of this clonotype. This chain links TRBV7-2 with TRBJ2-3, with 10 bases matching TRBD2. The germline CDR1 and CDR2 sequences are SGHTA and FQGNSA. The CDR3 contains 17 residues. After removal of 2 bases from V and 1 base from J, the junction contained 6 bases not matched to a gene. The CDR3 nucleotides are TGTGCCAGCAGCTTATGGAGGAGCGGGAGGGGCACAGATACGCAGTATTTT. Its translation is CASSLWRSGRGTDTQYF.

The sample holds a few counts of this clonotype. The chain recombines TRBV5-1 with TRBJ2-7; 12 bases are shared with TRBD2. Per the germline V gene, CDR1 is SGHRS and CDR2 is YFSETQ. The CDR3 loop spans 15 amino acids. V trimming: 0 bases; J trimming: 9 bases; junction bases outside the gene matches: 7. Here the CDR3 DNA reads TGCGCCAGCAGCTTGGGGACTAGCGGGGAAAGGACGCAGTACTTC. Protein sequence: CASSLGTSGERTQYF.